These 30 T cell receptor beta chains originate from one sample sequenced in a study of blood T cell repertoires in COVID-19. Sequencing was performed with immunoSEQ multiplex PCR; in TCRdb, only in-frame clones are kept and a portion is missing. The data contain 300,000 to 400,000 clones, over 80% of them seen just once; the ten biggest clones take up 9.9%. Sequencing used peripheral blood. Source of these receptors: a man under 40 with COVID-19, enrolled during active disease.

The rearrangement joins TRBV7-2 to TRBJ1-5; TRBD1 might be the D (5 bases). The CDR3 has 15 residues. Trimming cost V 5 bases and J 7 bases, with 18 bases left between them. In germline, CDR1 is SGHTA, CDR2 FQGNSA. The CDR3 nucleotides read TGTGCCAGCAGCGAAAGCGCAGGGAGGGTCCAGCCCCAGCATTTT. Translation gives CASSESAGRVQPQHF.

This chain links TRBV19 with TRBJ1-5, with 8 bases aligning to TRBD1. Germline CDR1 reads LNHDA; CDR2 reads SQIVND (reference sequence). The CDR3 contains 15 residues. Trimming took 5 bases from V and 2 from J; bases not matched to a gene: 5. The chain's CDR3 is CASSAAGQGNQPQHF. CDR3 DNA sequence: TGTGCCAGTAGTGCCGCGGGACAGGGCAATCAGCCCCAGCATTTT.

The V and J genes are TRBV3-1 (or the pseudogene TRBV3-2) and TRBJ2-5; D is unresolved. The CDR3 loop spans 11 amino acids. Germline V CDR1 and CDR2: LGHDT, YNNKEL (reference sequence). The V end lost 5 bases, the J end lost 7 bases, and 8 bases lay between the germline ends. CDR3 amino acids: CASSSERTQYF. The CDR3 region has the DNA TGTGCCAGCAGCTCTGAGAGGACCCAGTACTTC.

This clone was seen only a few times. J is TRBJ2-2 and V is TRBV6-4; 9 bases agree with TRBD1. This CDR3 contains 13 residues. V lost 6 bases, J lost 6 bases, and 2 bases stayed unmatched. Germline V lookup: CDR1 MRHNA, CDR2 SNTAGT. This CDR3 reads CASSRTGAGELFF. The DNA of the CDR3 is TGTGCCAGCAGCCGGACAGGGGCCGGGGAGCTGTTTTTT.

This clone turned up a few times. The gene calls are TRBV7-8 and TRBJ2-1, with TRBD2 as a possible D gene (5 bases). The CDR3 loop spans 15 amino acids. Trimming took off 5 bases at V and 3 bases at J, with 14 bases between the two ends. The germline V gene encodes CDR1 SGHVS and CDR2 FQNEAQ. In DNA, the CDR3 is TGTGCCAGCAGCCCGCCGGGGTCCTACTACAATGAGCAGTTCTTC. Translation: CASSPPGSYYNEQFF.

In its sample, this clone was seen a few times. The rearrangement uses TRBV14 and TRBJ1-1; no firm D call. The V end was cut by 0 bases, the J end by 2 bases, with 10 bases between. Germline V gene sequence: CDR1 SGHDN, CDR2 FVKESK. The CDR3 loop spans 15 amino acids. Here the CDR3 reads CASSQDWPKNTEAFF. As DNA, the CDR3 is TGTGCCAGCAGCCAAGATTGGCCGAAAAACACTGAAGCTTTCTTT.

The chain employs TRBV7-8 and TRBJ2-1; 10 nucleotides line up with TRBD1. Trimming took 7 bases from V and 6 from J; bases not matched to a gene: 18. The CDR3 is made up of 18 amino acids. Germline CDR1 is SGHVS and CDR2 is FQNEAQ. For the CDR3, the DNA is TGTGCCAGCAATCGACAGGGGGCGACTAGATCAGGGTCCAATGAGCAGTTCTTC. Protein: CASNRQGATRSGSNEQFF. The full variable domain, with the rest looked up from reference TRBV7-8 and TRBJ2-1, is GAGVSQSPRYKVAKRGQDVALRCDPISGHVSLFWYQQALGQGPEFLTYFQNEAQLDKSGLPSDRFFAERPEGSVSTLKIQRTQQEDSAVYLCASNRQGATRSGSNEQFFGPGTRLTVL.

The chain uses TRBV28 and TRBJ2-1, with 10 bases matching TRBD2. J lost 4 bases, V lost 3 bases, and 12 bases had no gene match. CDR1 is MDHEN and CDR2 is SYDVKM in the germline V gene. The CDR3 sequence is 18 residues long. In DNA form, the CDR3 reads TGTGCCAGCAGTTTGGAGGGAGCGGGAGGGCCGCGGTACAATGAGCAGTTCTTC. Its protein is CASSLEGAGGPRYNEQFF.

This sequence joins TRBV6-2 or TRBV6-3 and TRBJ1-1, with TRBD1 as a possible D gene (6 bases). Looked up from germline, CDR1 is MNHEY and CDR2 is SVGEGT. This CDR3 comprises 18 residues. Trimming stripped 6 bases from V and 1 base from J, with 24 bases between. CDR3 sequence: CASSRRTDHRKTNTEAFF. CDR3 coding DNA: TGTGCCAGCAGCCGTCGGACAGACCACAGGAAAACGAACACTGAAGCTTTCTTT.

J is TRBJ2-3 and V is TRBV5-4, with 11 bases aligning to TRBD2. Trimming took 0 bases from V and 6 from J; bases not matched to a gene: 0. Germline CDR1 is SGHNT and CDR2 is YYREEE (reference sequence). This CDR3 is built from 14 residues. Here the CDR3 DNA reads TGTGCCAGCAGCTTGGTAGCGGGAGGGGATACGCAGTATTTT. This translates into CASSLVAGGDTQYF.

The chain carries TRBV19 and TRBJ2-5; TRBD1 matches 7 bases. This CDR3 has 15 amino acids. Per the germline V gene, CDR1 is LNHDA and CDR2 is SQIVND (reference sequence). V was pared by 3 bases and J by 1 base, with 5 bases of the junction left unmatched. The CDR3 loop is CASSMTGRVQETQYF. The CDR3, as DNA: TGTGCCAGTAGTATGACAGGGAGAGTCCAAGAGACCCAGTACTTC.

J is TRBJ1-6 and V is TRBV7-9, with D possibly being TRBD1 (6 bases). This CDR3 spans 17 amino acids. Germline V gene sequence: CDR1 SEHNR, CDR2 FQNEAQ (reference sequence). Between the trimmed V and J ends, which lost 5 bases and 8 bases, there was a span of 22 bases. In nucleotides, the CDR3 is TGTGCCAGCAGCAACCGCGGGGGCCCGATCATTTATTCACCCCTCCACTTT. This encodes CASSNRGGPIIYSPLHF.

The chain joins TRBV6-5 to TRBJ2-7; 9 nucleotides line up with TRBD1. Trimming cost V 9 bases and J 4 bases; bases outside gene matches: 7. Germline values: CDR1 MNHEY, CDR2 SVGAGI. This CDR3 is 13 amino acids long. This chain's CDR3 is CASGQGLLYEQYF. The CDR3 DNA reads TGTGCCAGTGGACAGGGGTTGTTGTACGAGCAGTACTTC.

The CDR3: CASTRTDSGNTIYF. The CDR3 DNA follows: TGTGCCAGTACTCGGACAGATTCTGGAAACACCATATATTTT. V and J are TRBV19 and TRBJ1-3; TRBD1 might be the D (6 bases). CDR1 is LNHDA and CDR2 is SQIVND in the germline V gene (reference sequence). Between the trimmed V and J ends, which lost 7 bases and 1 base, there was a span of 11 bases. CDR3 length equals 14 residues. Looking up the rest from reference TRBV19 and TRBJ1-3 gives the full variable domain: DGGITQSPKYLFRKEGQNVTLSCEQNLNHDAMYWYRQDPGQGLRLIYYSQIVNDFQKGDIAEGYSVSREKKESFPLTVTSAQKNPTAFYLCASTRTDSGNTIYFGEGSWLTVV.

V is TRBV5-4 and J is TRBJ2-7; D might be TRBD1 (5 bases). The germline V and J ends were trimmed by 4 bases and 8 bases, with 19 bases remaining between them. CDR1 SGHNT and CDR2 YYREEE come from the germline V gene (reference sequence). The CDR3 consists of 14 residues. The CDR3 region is CASSQWGPTGKQYF. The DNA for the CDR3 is TGTGCCAGCAGCCAGTGGGGCCCCACCGGCAAGCAGTACTTC.

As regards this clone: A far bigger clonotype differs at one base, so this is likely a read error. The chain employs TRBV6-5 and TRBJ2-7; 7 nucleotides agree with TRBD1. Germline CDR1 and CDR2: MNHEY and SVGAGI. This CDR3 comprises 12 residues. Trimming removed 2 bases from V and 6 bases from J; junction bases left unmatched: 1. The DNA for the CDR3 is TGTGCCAGCAGTTACGGGACAGTCGAGCAGTACTTC. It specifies CASSYGTVEQYF.

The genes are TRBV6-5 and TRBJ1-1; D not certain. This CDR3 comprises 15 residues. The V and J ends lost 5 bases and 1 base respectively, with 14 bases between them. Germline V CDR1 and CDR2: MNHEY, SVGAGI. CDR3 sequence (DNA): TGTGCCAGCAGTCCTACGTCGGGGTCGAACACTGAAGCTTTCTTT. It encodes CASSPTSGSNTEAFF.

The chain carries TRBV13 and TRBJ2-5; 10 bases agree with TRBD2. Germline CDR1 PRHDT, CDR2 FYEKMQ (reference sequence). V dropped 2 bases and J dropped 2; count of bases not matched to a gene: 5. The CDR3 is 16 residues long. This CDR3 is CASSLRLAGAQETQYF. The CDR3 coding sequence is TGTGCCAGCAGCTTACGGCTAGCGGGGGCTCAAGAGACCCAGTACTTC.

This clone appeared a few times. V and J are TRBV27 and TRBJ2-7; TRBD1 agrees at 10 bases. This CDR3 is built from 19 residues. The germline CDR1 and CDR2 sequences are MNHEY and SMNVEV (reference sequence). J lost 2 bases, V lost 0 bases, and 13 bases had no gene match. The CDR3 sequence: CASSLSPYTLTGGPYEQYF. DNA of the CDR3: TGTGCCAGCAGTTTATCCCCCTACACTTTGACAGGGGGCCCCTACGAGCAGTACTTC.

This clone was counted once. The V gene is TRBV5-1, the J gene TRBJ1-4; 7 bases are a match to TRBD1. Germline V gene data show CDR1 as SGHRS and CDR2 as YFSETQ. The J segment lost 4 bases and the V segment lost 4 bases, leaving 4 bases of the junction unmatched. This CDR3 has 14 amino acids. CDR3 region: CASSRGTVNEKLFF. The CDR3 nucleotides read TGCGCCAGCAGCCGCGGGACAGTTAATGAAAAACTGTTTTTT.

In DNA, the CDR3 is TGTGCCAGCAGCTTCCAGGGGGCCCACGAGCAGTACTTC. This encodes CASSFQGAHEQYF. This chain uses TRBV7-9 with TRBJ2-7, with 8 bases identical to TRBD1. J was trimmed by 5 bases and V by 3 bases; bases with no gene match: 3. CDR1 and CDR2 from the germline V gene are SEHNR and FQNEAQ (reference sequence). CDR3 length equals 13 residues.

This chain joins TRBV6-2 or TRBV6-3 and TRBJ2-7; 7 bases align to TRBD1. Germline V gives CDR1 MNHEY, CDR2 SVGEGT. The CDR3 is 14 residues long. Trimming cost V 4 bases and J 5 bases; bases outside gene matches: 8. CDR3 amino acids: CASSSFLGGHEQYF. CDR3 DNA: TGTGCCAGCAGTTCATTTCTAGGGGGCCACGAGCAGTACTTC.

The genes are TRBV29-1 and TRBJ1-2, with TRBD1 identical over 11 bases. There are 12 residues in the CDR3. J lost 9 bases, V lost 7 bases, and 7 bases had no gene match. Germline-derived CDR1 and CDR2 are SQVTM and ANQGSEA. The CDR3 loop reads CSGSDRGLSYTF. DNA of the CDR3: TGCAGCGGGTCGGACAGGGGGCTTAGCTACACCTTC.

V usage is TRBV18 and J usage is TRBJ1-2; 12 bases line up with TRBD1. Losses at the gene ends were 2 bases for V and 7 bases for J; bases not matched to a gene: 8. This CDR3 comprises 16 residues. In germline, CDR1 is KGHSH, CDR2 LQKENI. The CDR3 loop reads CASSPNRDRGQGGYTF. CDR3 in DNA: TGTGCCAGCTCACCAAACCGGGACAGGGGGCAGGGTGGCTACACCTTC.

Here the CDR3 DNA reads TGTGCCAGCAGCTCTCTCACAGAAGCTTTCTTT. Encoded protein: CASSSLTEAFF. V usage is TRBV7-6 and J usage is TRBJ1-1; D call uncertain. V was shortened by 4 bases and J by 8 bases, with 8 bases between the two germline ends. The CDR3 extends over 11 amino acids. Germline assignment: CDR1 SGHVS and CDR2 FNYEAQ. Together with reference TRBV7-6 and TRBJ1-1, the CDR3 gives the full variable domain: GAGVSQSPRYKVTKRGQDVALRCDPISGHVSLYWYRQALGQGPEFLTYFNYEAQQDKSGLPNDRFSAERPEGSISTLTIQRTEQRDSAMYRCASSSLTEAFFGQGTRLTVV.

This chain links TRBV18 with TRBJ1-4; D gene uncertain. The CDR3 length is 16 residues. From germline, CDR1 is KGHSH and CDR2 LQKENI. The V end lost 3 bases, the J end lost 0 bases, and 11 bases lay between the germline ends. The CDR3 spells CASSPRTGSTNEKLFF. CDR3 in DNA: TGTGCCAGCTCACCGAGGACTGGTTCAACTAATGAAAAACTGTTTTTT.

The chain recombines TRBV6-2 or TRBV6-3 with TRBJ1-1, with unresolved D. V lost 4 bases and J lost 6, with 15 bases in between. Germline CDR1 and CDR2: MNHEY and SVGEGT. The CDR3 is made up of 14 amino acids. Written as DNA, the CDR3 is TGTGCCAGCAGTTGGCGGAGTCAGAGTGCTGAAGCTTTCTTT. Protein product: CASSWRSQSAEAFF.

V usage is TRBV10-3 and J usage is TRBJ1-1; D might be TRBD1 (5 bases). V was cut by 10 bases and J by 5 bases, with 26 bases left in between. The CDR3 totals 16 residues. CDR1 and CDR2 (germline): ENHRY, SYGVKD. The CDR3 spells CATKPGSGVWGTEAFF. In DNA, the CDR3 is TGTGCCACCAAACCCGGTTCGGGAGTTTGGGGGACTGAAGCTTTCTTT.

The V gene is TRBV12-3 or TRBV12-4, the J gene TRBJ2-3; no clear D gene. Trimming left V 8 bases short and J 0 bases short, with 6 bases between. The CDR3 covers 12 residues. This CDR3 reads CASGRSTDTQYF. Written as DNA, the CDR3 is TGTGCCAGCGGGCGTAGCACAGATACGCAGTATTTT.

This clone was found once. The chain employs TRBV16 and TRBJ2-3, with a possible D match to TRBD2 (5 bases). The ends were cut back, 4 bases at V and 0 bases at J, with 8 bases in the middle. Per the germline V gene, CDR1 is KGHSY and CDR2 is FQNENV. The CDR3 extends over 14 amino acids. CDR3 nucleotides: TGTGCCAGCAGCCTCCGCGGGAGCACAGATACGCAGTATTTT. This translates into CASSLRGSTDTQYF.